The 7 T cell receptor beta chains in this list originate from one sample, sequenced in a study of T cell changes during pregnancy in multiple sclerosis. Generated by immunoSEQ multiplex PCR, the TCRdb table keeps only in-frame clones and is missing some. Of 55,000 to 65,000 clones in the sample, roughly nine tenths were seen once. Material: peripheral blood, obtained in the first trimester of pregnancy. These receptors came from a female donor in good health, enrolled as a control in a pregnancy study.

The rearrangement joins TRBV7-8 to TRBJ1-5; 8 nucleotides agree with TRBD1. J was trimmed by 2 bases and V by 5 bases; bases with no gene match: 8. This CDR3 is 16 amino acids long. CDR1 and CDR2 (germline): SGHVS, FQNEAQ. The CDR3 spells CASSPWTGTGNQPQHF. CDR3 nucleotides: TGTGCCAGCAGCCCCTGGACAGGGACTGGCAATCAGCCCCAGCATTTT.

The chain couples TRBV5-1 to TRBJ2-4; the match to TRBD1 covers 9 bases. J gave up 2 bases and V 5 bases, and 11 bases lay outside the gene matches. CDR1 and CDR2 from the germline V gene are SGHRS and YFSETQ. This CDR3 has 17 amino acids. The CDR3 here is CASRPGGQGVTKNIQYF. The CDR3 DNA is TGCGCCAGCAGACCCGGGGGACAGGGAGTGACCAAAAACATTCAGTACTTC.

The chain combines TRBV19 with TRBJ2-3, with 11 bases that match TRBD2. V dropped 6 bases and J dropped 0; count of bases not matched to a gene: 17. CDR3 length: 20 amino acids. The V gene's germline CDR1 is LNHDA and CDR2 SQIVND (reference sequence). CDR3 sequence: CASSSFPIIAGGISTDTQYF. The CDR3, as DNA: TGTGCCAGTAGCTCCTTCCCGATAATAGCGGGGGGGATCAGCACAGATACGCAGTATTTT.

The genes are TRBV4-3 and TRBJ1-1; D gene unclear. Looked up from germline, CDR1 is LGHNA and CDR2 is YSLEER. V was shortened by 4 bases and J by 4 bases, with 16 bases between the two germline ends. This CDR3 spans 15 amino acids. CDR3 protein: CASSLMGLEGTEAFF. Here the CDR3 DNA reads TGCGCCAGCAGCCTGATGGGCCTCGAGGGCACTGAAGCTTTCTTT.

Worth noting for this clone: An end of the junction does not agree with germline; a read error may underlie this. V and J are TRBV2 and TRBJ2-1; 7 bases fit TRBD2. CDR3 size: 17 residues. The germline V gene encodes CDR1 SNHLY and CDR2 FYNNEI. Written as DNA, the CDR3 is TGTGCCAGCAGTGAAAGGCAGGTCGGGAGGTCCTCCAATGAGCAGTTCTTC. Translating gives CASSERQVGRSSNEQFF.

The chain recombines TRBV9 with TRBJ1-2, with TRBD1 matching 7 bases. The junction had 1 base not matched to a gene; V was cut back by 4 bases and J by 1 base. This CDR3 is 13 amino acids long. CDR1 and CDR2 from the germline V gene are SGDLS and YYNGEE. The CDR3: CASSRDSNYGYTF. DNA for the CDR3: TGTGCCAGCAGCCGGGACAGTAACTATGGCTACACCTTC.

The rearrangement joins TRBV5-4 to TRBJ2-5; possible D gene TRBD2, 6 bases. Germline CDR1 and CDR2: SGHNT and YYREEE (reference sequence). The ends were cut back, 0 bases at V and 5 bases at J, with 11 bases in the middle. This CDR3 spans 14 amino acids. Here the CDR3 reads CASSLAGGRETQYF. The DNA of the CDR3 is TGTGCCAGCAGCTTGGCCGGAGGGAGGGAGACCCAGTACTTC.